This section outlines one T cell receptor beta chain sequence together with its context. Its cognate antigen is unknown. Libraries were prepared by immunoSEQ multiplex PCR; TCRdb keeps only in-frame clonotypes and omits some of them. The sample carries about 28,000 clones, approximately 80% recorded once. Trimming removed 3 bases from V and 5 bases from J; junction bases left unmatched: 8. The CDR3 sequence is 14 residues long. In germline, CDR1 is SGDLS, CDR2 YYNGEE. The data stem from a study of OX40 agonist ivuxolimab in advanced cancers. Study-wide results and caveats: Expanded clones were, on average, more numerous in CD8+ T cells than in CD4+. Among the lowest levels of clonal expansion were found in partial responders at 0.1-3.0 mg/kg.

J is TRBJ2-7 and V is TRBV9; TRBD1 matches 7 bases. The sample consisted of CD4+ or CD8+ T cells sorted from blood, taken in a trial of the OX40 agonist ivuxolimab. The receptor's source is an adult with an advanced solid tumor such as melanoma, head and neck, liver or kidney cancer. CDR3 amino acids: CASSASGQLNEQYF. The CDR3 region has the DNA TGTGCCAGCAGCGCCTCGGGACAGTTGAACGAGCAGTACTTC.